This TCR beta chain comes out of a study of CD8 T cells in Susac syndrome. J lost 3 bases, V lost 7 bases, and 7 bases had no gene match. CDR3 length: 14 residues. Germline CDR1 SGDLS, CDR2 YYNGEE. Random hexamers were used to reverse transcribe roughly 0.45 to 1 ug of RNA. Amplification of TCR beta CDR3 used immunoSEQ multiplex PCR across 54 Vbeta and 13 Jbeta. A single record per CDR3 protein comes from TCRdb applying MiXCR to the immunoSEQ multiplex PCR reads. This sample has approximately 230,000 distinct CDR3 sequences, with around 93% found just once. The chain uses TRBV9 and TRBJ2-7, with 10 bases that match TRBD1. Sample: CD4+ T cells from PBMCs. The clonotype originates from a human donor with multiple sclerosis. The DNA of the CDR3 is TGTGCCAGCGGATCCGGGACAGGGGTCTACGAGCAGTACTTC. Its translation: CASGSGTGVYEQYF.